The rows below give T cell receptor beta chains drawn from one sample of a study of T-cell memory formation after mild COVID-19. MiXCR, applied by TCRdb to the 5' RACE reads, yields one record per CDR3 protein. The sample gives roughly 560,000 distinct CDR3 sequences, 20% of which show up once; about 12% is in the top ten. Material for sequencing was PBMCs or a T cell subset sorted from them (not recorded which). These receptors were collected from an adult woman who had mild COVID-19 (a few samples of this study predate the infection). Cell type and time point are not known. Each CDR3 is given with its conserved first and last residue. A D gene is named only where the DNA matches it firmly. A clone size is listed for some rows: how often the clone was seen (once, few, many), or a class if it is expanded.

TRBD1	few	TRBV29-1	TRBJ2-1	TGCAGCGTTGAATCTACGGACAGGGTTACTTATGAGCAGTTCTTC	CSVESTDRVTYEQFF
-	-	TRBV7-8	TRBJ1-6	TGTGCCAGCATCCCCGGGGCAAGCTCCTATAATTCACCCCTCCACTTT	CASIPGASSYNSPLHF
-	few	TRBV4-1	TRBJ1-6	TGCGCCAGCAGCCAAGATCGGGTTGAGGAGGATTCACCCCTCCACTTT	CASSQDRVEEDSPLHF
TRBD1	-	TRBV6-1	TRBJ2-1	TGTGCCAGCCGACCCGGGACAGACAATGAGCAGTTCTTC	CASRPGTDNEQFF
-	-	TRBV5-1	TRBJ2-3	TGCGCCAGCAGCTTGGTTGGCGATGGCAGATCTAGCACAGATACGCAGTATTTT	CASSLVGDGRSSTDTQYF
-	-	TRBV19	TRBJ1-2	TGTGCCAGTAGACGAGGACAGTCCACTAACTATGGCTACACCTTC	CASRRGQSTNYGYTF
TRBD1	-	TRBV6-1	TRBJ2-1	TGTGCCAGCAGACCCGGGGTGGGCCAGGGGGTATGGAATGAGCAGTTCTTC	CASRPGVGQGVWNEQFF
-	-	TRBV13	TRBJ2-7	TGTGCCAGCAGCTTCCCGACAGCTACCTACGAGCAGTACTTC	CASSFPTATYEQYF
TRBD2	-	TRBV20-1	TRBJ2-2	TGCAGAGCTAGCGGGAGGGGGACCGGGGAGCTGTTTTTT	CRASGRGTGELFF
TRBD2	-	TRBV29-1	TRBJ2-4	TGCAGTGCAGGAGCGGGGATAAACATTCAGTACTTC	CSAGAGINIQYF
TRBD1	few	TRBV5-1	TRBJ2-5	TGCGCCAGCAGCCCCGAACTCGGGACAGGGGGTATAGAGACCCAGTACTTC	CASSPELGTGGIETQYF
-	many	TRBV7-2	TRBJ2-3	TGTGCCAGCAGCCCAGGGGCTCGCACAGATACGCAGTATTTT	CASSPGARTDTQYF
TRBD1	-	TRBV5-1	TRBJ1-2	TGCGCCAGCAACCCCGGGACAGGGATAGATAACTATGGCTACACCTTC	CASNPGTGIDNYGYTF
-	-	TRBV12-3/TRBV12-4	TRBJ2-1	TGTGCCAGCAGCCCCCGGGCCCGGGCTAGTAGCTACAATGAGCAGTTCTTC	CASSPRARASSYNEQFF
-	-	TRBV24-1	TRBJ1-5	TGTGCCACCAGTGCCAGTAGCAATCAGCCCCAGCATTTT	CATSASSNQPQHF
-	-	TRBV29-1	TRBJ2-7	TGCAGCGCCGGGGTAGTGGGAGTCGAGCAGTACTTC	CSAGVVGVEQYF
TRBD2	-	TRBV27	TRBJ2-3	TGTGCCAGCAGTCAGCTAGCGGGATATTCAGATACGCAGTATTTT	CASSQLAGYSDTQYF
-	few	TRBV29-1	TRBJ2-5	TGCAGTGCCGGGGGCCTAGAGGAGACCCAGTACTTC	CSAGGLEETQYF
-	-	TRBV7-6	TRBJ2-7	TGTGCCAGCAGCTTAGCGGGGAGCGCAGGGCAGTACTTC	CASSLAGSAGQYF
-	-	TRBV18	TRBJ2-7	TGTGCCAGCTCACCACCGTTGGGTGGCTCCTACGAGCAGTACTTC	CASSPPLGGSYEQYF
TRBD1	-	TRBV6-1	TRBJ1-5	TGTGCCATCTCGACAGGGGGGGGCAATCAGCCCCAGCATTTT	CAISTGGGNQPQHF
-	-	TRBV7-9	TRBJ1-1	TGTGCCAGCAGCTTACCCGGGGTCGAAACTGAAGCTTTCTTT	CASSLPGVETEAFF
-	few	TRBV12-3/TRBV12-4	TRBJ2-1	TGTGCCAGCAGCCCCCCGGGGGATAGCTCCTACAATGAGCAGTTCTTC	CASSPPGDSSYNEQFF
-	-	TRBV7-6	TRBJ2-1	TGTGCCAGCAGCTCCAGCGGAGGGCCTAATGAGCAGTTCTTC	CASSSSGGPNEQFF
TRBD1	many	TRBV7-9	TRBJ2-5	TGTGCCAGCAGCTCGGACAGGGATGGGGAGACCCAGTACTTC	CASSSDRDGETQYF
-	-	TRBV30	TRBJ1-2	TGTGCCTGGAGGGCAGGGAACGGCGGCTACACCTTC	CAWRAGNGGYTF
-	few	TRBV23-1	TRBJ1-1	TGCGCCAGCAGTCAAGGCAGGTCGGTGGCTACTGAAGCTTTCTTT	CASSQGRSVATEAFF
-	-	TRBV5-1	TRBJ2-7	TGCGACAGCAGCTTCGACAGCGTCTCCTACGAGCAGTACTTC	CDSSFDSVSYEQYF
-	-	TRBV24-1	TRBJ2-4	TGTGCCACCAGTGACCCCTTAGGCATTCAGTACTTC	CATSDPLGIQYF
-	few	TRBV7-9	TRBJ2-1	TGTGCCAGCAGCTTGTTAGGGAACTACAATGAGCAGTTCTTC	CASSLLGNYNEQFF
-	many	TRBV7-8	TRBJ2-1	TGTGCCAGCAGTCCTCGGGTGAGCTCCTACAATGAGCAGTTCTTC	CASSPRVSSYNEQFF
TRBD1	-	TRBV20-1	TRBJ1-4	TGCAGTGCTACAGGGGGAGGTCAGGGTTGGGCTAATGAAAAACTGTTTTTT	CSATGGGQGWANEKLFF
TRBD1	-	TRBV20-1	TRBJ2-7	TGCAGTGCCCGACAGGGTTGGACCTACGAGCAGTACTTC	CSARQGWTYEQYF
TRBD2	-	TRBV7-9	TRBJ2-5	TGTGCCAGCAGCTTCCAGACTAGCGGGGTAGCGGCAAAGACCCAGTACTTC	CASSFQTSGVAAKTQYF
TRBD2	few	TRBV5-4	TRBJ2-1	TGTGCCAGCAGCCGGGGGGTGGGTAGCTACAATGAGCAGTTCTTC	CASSRGVGSYNEQFF
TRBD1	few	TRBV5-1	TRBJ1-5	TGCGCCAGCAGCCCCGGACAGGGCAGTCAGCCCCAGCATTTT	CASSPGQGSQPQHF
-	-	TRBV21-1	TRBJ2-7	TGTGCCAGCAGTCCGTCGGACAACTCCTACGAGCAGTACTTC	CASSPSDNSYEQYF
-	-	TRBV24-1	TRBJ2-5	TGTGCCACCAGTGATTCCAGGACAAGATACGTAGAGACCCAGTACTTC	CATSDSRTRYVETQYF
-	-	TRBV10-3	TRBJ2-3	TGTGCCATCAGTGAGTCCGAGCGGGGCACAGATACGCAGTATTTT	CAISESERGTDTQYF
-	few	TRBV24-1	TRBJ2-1	TGTGCCACCAGGGGAATTTGGGACGATGAGCAGTTCTTC	CATRGIWDDEQFF
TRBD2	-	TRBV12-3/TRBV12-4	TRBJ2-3	TGTGCCAGCAACCTCTTGACCGGGACTAGCGGGACAGATACGCAGTATTTT	CASNLLTGTSGTDTQYF
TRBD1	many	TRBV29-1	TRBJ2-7	TGCAGCGTGTCCTCCGGGACAGGGGTTTCCTACGAGCAGTACTTC	CSVSSGTGVSYEQYF
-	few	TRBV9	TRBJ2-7	TGTGCCAGCAGCGTAGGTAGTTTGGGCTACGAGCAGTACTTC	CASSVGSLGYEQYF
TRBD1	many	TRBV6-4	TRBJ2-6	TGTGCCAGCAGTGACTCGACAGGGGCTGGGGCCAACGTCCTGACTTTC	CASSDSTGAGANVLTF
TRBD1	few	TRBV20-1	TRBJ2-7	TGCAGTGCTAGAGAAAGTGCCAGGGGGCCCTACGAGCAGTACTTC	CSARESARGPYEQYF
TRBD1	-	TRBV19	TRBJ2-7	TGTGCCAGTAAGCGACAGGGGACGGACGAGCAGTACTTC	CASKRQGTDEQYF
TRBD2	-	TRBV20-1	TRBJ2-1	TGCAGTGCCCAAGCGGGGGCTACTAACAATGAGCAGTTCTTC	CSAQAGATNNEQFF
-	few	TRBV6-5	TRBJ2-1	TGTGCCAGCAATCACAATACAGGGATTGGAGGCAATGAGCAGTTCTTC	CASNHNTGIGGNEQFF
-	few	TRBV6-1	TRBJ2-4	TGTGCCAGCAGTGACCTTCACGGGGGGCCGGACATTCAGTACTTC	CASSDLHGGPDIQYF
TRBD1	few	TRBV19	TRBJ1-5	TGTGCCAGCGTACGGGGACAGGGGGTTCAGCCCCAGCATTTT	CASVRGQGVQPQHF
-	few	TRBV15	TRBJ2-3	TGTGCCACCAGCAGGGCCCGGGACAGCACAGATACGCAGTATTTT	CATSRARDSTDTQYF
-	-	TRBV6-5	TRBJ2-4	TGTGCCAGCCGAAGTGGGGCCAAAAACATTCAGTACTTC	CASRSGAKNIQYF
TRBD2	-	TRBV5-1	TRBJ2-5	TGCGCCAGCAGCTTGGCCGTTCTAGCGGATTCCCAAGAGACCCAGTACTTC	CASSLAVLADSQETQYF
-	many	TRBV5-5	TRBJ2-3	TGTGCCAGCAGAAGATGGGGTACTAGCACAGATACGCAGTATTTT	CASRRWGTSTDTQYF